This T cell receptor beta chain was obtained from a study of OX40 agonist ivuxolimab in advanced cancers. In terms of the full investigation: Ivuxolimab was a fully human IgG2 agonistic monoclonal antibody targeting the costimulatory receptor OX40 (CD134). Intravenous ivuxolimab was administered to patients every 2 weeks at six dose levels: 0.01, 0.1, 0.3, 1.5, 3 and 10 mg/kg. Of the approximately 50 dose-escalation patients, hepatocellular carcinoma was present in about 20, melanoma in some 15, renal cell carcinoma in 9 and head and neck cancer in 9. The dose-escalation cohort was 82.7% male with a mean age of around 64 years, ranging from about 20 to 80. Patients were allowed to have had prior anti-PD-1, anti-PD-L1 or anti-CTLA-4 therapy, and approximately 37% of the dose-escalation patients had been treated with checkpoint inhibitors. Partial responses occurred in three dose-escalation patients, of whom one had hepatocellular carcinoma and two had cutaneous melanoma. The purpose of peripheral TCRbeta sequencing was to test whether ivuxolimab changed TCR sequence diversity and led to clonal T-cell expansion. The paper reports the monotherapy dose-escalation portion (N of about 54 patients) of the phase I ivuxolimab trial. The research as a whole found: In partial responders in the 0.1-3.0 mg/kg groups, normalized peripheral clonal expansion was found to be among the lowest, especially among CD8+ T cells. At doses of 0.1 to 3.0 mg/kg, clonal expansion of both CD4+ and CD8+ blood T cells was observed from baseline to week 6. After ivuxolimab, more expanded clones were found on average in CD8+ T cells than in CD4+ T cells. The antigen specificity of the clonally expanded peripheral T cells was not determined. Low levels of normalized T-cell clonal expansion were also seen in some nonresponding patients.

Worth noting for this clone: Its target antigen remains unknown. The input lacks base qualities; no much larger clone sits a single base away.

CDR1 and CDR2 (LNHDA, SQIVND) derive from the germline V gene (reference sequence). Here V drops 6 bases and J drops 4 bases, and the junction holds 3 bases not matched to any gene. Counted from cysteine to phenylalanine, this CDR3 has 13 amino acids. Only the CDR3 DNA stays, 39 bases, in frame from base 1. For sequencing of the TCRbeta CDR3 region, genomic DNA was extracted from the sorted cells. TCRbeta CDR3 regions were sequenced using the immunoSEQ Assay. TCRdb limited this immuneACCESS table to in-frame rearrangements with V and J called. A share of clones is missing; checked studies link under half to unresolved V genes, and the rest is unexplained. This sample lists approximately 92,000 clones; approximately 80% were detected once. Approximately 5.5% of the sample goes to the ten largest clones. Patients with a history of autoimmune disease or receiving systemic immunosuppression were excluded from the trial. Peripheral blood for TCR sequencing was collected from all dose cohorts at baseline, on cycle 4 day 1, and on cycle 7 day 1. The samples were taken from a phase I, first-in-human, multicenter, open-label dose-escalation trial of ivuxolimab. Adults with locally advanced or metastatic melanoma, renal cell carcinoma, hepatocellular carcinoma or head and neck squamous cell carcinoma were enrolled in the trial. CD4+ and CD8+ T cells were sorted separately from peripheral blood before TCR sequencing.

The source is an adult with an advanced solid tumor such as melanoma, head and neck, liver or kidney cancer. The material was CD4+ or CD8+ T cells sorted from blood, obtained in a trial of the OX40 agonist ivuxolimab. The sequence links TRBV19 to TRBJ1-5; TRBD1 matches 7 bases in the middle. The DNA sequence is TGTGCCAGTAGATCGACAGGGAATCAGCCCCAGCATTTT. Translated, this is CASRSTGNQPQHF.